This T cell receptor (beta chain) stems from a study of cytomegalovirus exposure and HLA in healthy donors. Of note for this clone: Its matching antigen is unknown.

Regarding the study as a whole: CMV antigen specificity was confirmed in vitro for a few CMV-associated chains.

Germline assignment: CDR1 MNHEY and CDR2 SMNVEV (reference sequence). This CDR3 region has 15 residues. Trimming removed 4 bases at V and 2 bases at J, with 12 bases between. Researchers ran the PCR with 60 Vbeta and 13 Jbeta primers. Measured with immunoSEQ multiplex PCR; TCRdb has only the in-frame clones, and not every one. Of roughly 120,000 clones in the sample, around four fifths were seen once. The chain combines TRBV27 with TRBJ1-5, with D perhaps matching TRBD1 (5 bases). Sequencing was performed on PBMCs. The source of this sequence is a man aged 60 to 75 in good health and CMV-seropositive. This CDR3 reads CASSSDSRGNQPQHF. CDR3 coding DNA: TGTGCCAGCAGTTCTGACAGTCGGGGCAATCAGCCCCAGCATTTT.